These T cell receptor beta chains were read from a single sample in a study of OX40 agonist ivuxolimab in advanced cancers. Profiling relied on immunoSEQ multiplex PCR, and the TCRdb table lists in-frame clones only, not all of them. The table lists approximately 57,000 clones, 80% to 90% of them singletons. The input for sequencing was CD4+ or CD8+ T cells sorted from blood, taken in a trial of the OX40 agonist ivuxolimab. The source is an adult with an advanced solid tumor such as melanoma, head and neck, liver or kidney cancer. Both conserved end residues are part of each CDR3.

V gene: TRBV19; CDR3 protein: CASSIGTGGQPQHF
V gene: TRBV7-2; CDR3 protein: CASSLAWDLGEQYF
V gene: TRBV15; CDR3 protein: CATSRDRAEQYF
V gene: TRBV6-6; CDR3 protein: CASSYLQGPPQHF
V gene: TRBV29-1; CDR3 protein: CSVAGTQGTEAFF
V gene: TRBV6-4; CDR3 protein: CASSEGYNSPLHF
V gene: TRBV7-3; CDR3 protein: CAGGTGFSLYEQYF
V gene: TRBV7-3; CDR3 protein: CASSSSGRADEQFF
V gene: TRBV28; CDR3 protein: CASAVGDDSMGGTQYF
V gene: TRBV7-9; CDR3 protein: CASSLGGQPPYEQYF
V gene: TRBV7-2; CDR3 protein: CASSLTRNTEAFF
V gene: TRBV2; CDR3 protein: CASSGYSLETQYF
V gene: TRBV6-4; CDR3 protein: CASSDEAGGSPDTQYF
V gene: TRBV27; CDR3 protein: CASHSWVSSTDTQYF
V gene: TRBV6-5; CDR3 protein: CASSPRENSPLHF
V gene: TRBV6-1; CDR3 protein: CASSRNEQFF
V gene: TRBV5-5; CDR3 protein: CASSLVYGSYNEQFF
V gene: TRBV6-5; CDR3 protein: CASRQLRDTDTQYF
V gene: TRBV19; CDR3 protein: CASAGSTGGGYTF
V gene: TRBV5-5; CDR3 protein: CASSSDPREYYGYTF
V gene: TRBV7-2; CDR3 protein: CASSLALAGGGYEQYF
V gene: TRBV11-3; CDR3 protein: CASSLGQALETGYNEQFF
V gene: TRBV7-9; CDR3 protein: CASSGLPGSYEQYF